The next 11 T cell receptor beta chains were all read from a single sample in a study of blood T cell repertoires in COVID-19. The assay was immunoSEQ multiplex PCR, and TCRdb's table has in-frame clones only and misses some. The sample lists under 130,000 clones; approximately 80% were seen once. The sequenced material came from peripheral blood. These receptors were obtained from a man between 65 and 85 years old with active or convalescent COVID-19.

This clone was recorded once. The rearrangement uses TRBV5-1 and TRBJ2-1, with 12 bases matching TRBD2. This CDR3 has 13 residues. V dropped 3 bases and J dropped 10; count of bases not matched to a gene: 2. Germline V CDR1 and CDR2: SGHRS, YFSETQ. The CDR3 spells CASSSGLAGEQFF. The CDR3 region has the DNA TGCGCCAGCAGCTCCGGACTAGCGGGAGAGCAGTTCTTC.

This sequence joins TRBV3-1 (or the pseudogene TRBV3-2) and TRBJ1-1; the match to TRBD1 covers 8 bases. The CDR3 extends over 16 amino acids. Trimming took 4 bases from V and 4 from J; bases not matched to a gene: 11. Per the germline V gene, CDR1 is LGHDT and CDR2 is YNNKEL (reference sequence). CDR3 protein: CASSRKTATGGTEAFF. CDR3 nucleotide sequence: TGTGCCAGCAGCCGAAAGACCGCCACAGGGGGCACTGAAGCTTTCTTT.

V is TRBV18 and J is TRBJ1-3, with 11 bases that match TRBD1. The J segment lost 7 bases and the V segment lost 1 base, leaving 0 bases of the junction unmatched. CDR1 is KGHSH, CDR2 LQKENI, per germline. The CDR3 totals 14 residues. The CDR3 sequence: CASSPRDRGNTIYF. CDR3 bases: TGTGCCAGCTCACCACGGGACAGGGGGAACACCATATATTTT. Filled out from reference TRBV18 and TRBJ1-3, the complete variable domain reads NAGVMQNPRHLVRRRGQEARLRCSPMKGHSHVYWYRQLPEEGLKFMVYLQKENIIDESGMPKERFSAEFPKEGPSILRIQQVVRGDSAAYFCASSPRDRGNTIYFGEGSWLTVV.

The rearrangement joins TRBV15 to TRBJ2-5, with D possibly TRBD1 on 5 matching bases. Deletions cut 0 bases from V and 4 bases from J, with 6 bases between. This CDR3 spans 13 amino acids. Per germline, CDR1 LNHNV and CDR2 YYDKDF (reference sequence). The CDR3 is CATSRDTGETQYF. The CDR3 DNA is TGTGCCACCAGCAGAGATACAGGAGAGACCCAGTACTTC.

The chain links TRBV12-3 or TRBV12-4 to TRBJ1-1, with D uncertain. V shed 4 bases and J shed 1 base, with 7 bases lying between them. The CDR3 has 13 amino acids. The CDR3 region has the DNA TGTGCCAGCAGTTCATTACAGAACACTGAAGCTTTCTTT. This encodes CASSSLQNTEAFF.

The chain joins TRBV18 to TRBJ2-5, with D perhaps TRBD2 (5 bases). The V end lost 3 bases, the J end lost 1 base, and 21 bases lay between the germline ends. Germline CDR1 KGHSH, CDR2 LQKENI. This CDR3 has 18 residues. In DNA form, the CDR3 reads TGTGCCAGCTCACCTCTTAGGTCGCCTCGAGGGATCCAAGAGACCCAGTACTTC. The encoded protein is CASSPLRSPRGIQETQYF.

The chain uses TRBV2 and TRBJ2-4; D is perhaps TRBD2 (6 bases). CDR1 and CDR2 (germline): SNHLY, FYNNEI. V gave up 3 bases and J gave up 9 bases, with 12 bases separating them. The CDR3 covers 13 residues. The CDR3 protein is CASSELTGGIQYF. In DNA, the CDR3 is TGTGCCAGCAGTGAGCTGACCGGGGGCATTCAGTACTTC.

The V gene is TRBV2, the J gene TRBJ2-1; 9 nucleotides match TRBD2. In germline, CDR1 is SNHLY, CDR2 FYNNEI. CDR3 length: 14 residues. V trimming: 4 bases; J trimming: 13 bases; junction bases outside the gene matches: 11. In nucleotides, the CDR3 is TGTGCCAGCAGTGTGGTAGCGGGGGCCGTTCACCAGTTCTTC. It encodes CASSVVAGAVHQFF.

This clone was counted only a few times. The chain has TRBV19 and TRBJ1-2, with D tentatively TRBD1 (5 bases). CDR1 and CDR2 (germline): LNHDA, SQIVND (reference sequence). With 3 bases removed from V and 5 bases from J, the gap between germline ends came to 13 bases. The CDR3 contains 14 residues. For the CDR3, the DNA is TGTGCCAGTAGTATTGACAGCCTCAATTATGGCTACACCTTC. Its protein is CASSIDSLNYGYTF. The variable domain in full, completed from reference TRBV19 and TRBJ1-2, reads DGGITQSPKYLFRKEGQNVTLSCEQNLNHDAMYWYRQDPGQGLRLIYYSQIVNDFQKGDIAEGYSVSREKKESFPLTVTSAQKNPTAFYLCASSIDSLNYGYTFGSGTRLTVV.

The chain carries TRBV6-5 and TRBJ2-3; TRBD2 aligns across 9 bases. CDR1 MNHEY and CDR2 SVGAGI come from the germline V gene. The ends lost 8 bases at V and 4 bases at J; junction bases unmatched: 4. The CDR3 extends over 13 amino acids. The CDR3 spells CASRREGADTQYF. CDR3 bases: TGTGCCAGCCGGCGGGAGGGGGCAGATACGCAGTATTTT.

In nucleotides, the CDR3 is TGCGCCAGCAGCTTGGAGGGACAGGGAGGCACTGAAGCTTTCTTT. The encoded protein is CASSLEGQGGTEAFF. The chain recombines TRBV5-1 with TRBJ1-1, with 9 bases fitting TRBD1. Germline CDR1 and CDR2: SGHRS and YFSETQ. This CDR3 is 15 amino acids long. V lost 0 bases and J lost 4; bases outside the gene matches: 4.